Below, 18 T cell receptor beta chains from the same sample are listed, as sequenced in a study of early T cells in non-severe SARS-CoV-2 infection. Via MiXCR, TCRdb re-called the 5' RACE reads, giving one row per CDR3 protein. The sample lists fewer than 60,000 distinct CDR3 sequences; roughly 10% were seen once. Sample: whole blood. These receptors were taken from an adult who was a healthcare worker with PCR-confirmed SARS-CoV-2 infection or an uninfected control (not recorded which).

This clonotype was recorded many times. The V and J genes are TRBV27 and TRBJ2-3; no clear D. The CDR3 is made up of 15 amino acids. The V and J ends lost 0 bases and 8 bases respectively, with 15 bases between them. The V gene's germline CDR1 is MNHEY and CDR2 SMNVEV (reference sequence). Here the CDR3 DNA reads TGTGCCAGCAGTTTATCCGACGACTTGGGCGGTACGCAGTATTTT. This encodes CASSLSDDLGGTQYF.

In its sample, this clonotype was seen a few times. The chain couples TRBV29-1 to TRBJ2-3, with D uncertain. The germline V gene encodes CDR1 SQVTM and CDR2 ANQGSEA. V shed 0 bases and J shed 4 bases, with 8 bases lying between them. The CDR3 runs 13 residues. The CDR3 DNA reads TGCAGCGTTGAAGAGATTAGTGCAGATACGCAGTATTTT. Protein: CSVEEISADTQYF.

This clonotype occurred many times. The chain employs TRBV28 and TRBJ2-1; TRBD1 aligns across 10 bases. CDR1 and CDR2 from the germline V gene are MDHEN and SYDVKM. The CDR3 length is 12 residues. V lost 10 bases to trimming and J lost 7 bases; unmatched junction nucleotides: 4. The CDR3 loop is CATGQGRNEQFF. In DNA, the CDR3 is TGTGCCACGGGACAGGGGAGGAATGAGCAGTTCTTC.

The rearrangement links TRBV7-6 to TRBJ2-7, with D possibly being TRBD1 (6 bases). CDR1 is SGHVS and CDR2 is FNYEAQ in the germline V gene. The CDR3 runs to 13 residues. V was cut by 1 base and J by 7 bases, with 11 bases left in between. CDR3 protein: CASSLGDIGEQYF. CDR3 in DNA: TGTGCCAGCAGCTTAGGGGACATTGGGGAGCAGTACTTC. Full variable domain (outside the CDR3, taken from reference TRBV7-6 and TRBJ2-7): GAGVSQSPRYKVTKRGQDVALRCDPISGHVSLYWYRQALGQGPEFLTYFNYEAQQDKSGLPNDRFSAERPEGSISTLTIQRTEQRDSAMYRCASSLGDIGEQYFGPGTRLTVT.

This clonotype was seen a handful of times. The chain uses TRBV29-1 and TRBJ2-7, with 12 bases matching TRBD2. The CDR3 has 11 amino acids. The junction had 1 base not matched to a gene; V was cut back by 7 bases and J by 6 bases. Looked up from germline, CDR1 is SQVTM and CDR2 is ANQGSEA. The chain's CDR3 is CSGTSGTEQYF. The DNA of the CDR3 is TGCAGCGGGACTAGCGGGACCGAGCAGTACTTC.

This clonotype was observed a handful of times. CDR3 nucleotides: TGTGCCAGCAGCACCAAAGGGACTAGCGGTGAGCAGTTCTTC. This gives the protein CASSTKGTSGEQFF. The rearrangement joins TRBV5-4 to TRBJ2-1; 11 nucleotides match TRBD2. V lost 4 bases, J lost 9 bases, and 6 bases stayed unmatched. Germline CDR1 SGHNT, CDR2 YYREEE (reference sequence). The length of the CDR3 is 14 residues.

This sequence joins TRBV29-1 and TRBJ2-7; the D gene could be TRBD1 or TRBD2 (5 bases each). The length of the CDR3 is 18 residues. Trimming took off 4 bases at V and 6 bases at J, with 31 bases between the two ends. The germline CDR1 and CDR2 sequences are SQVTM and ANQGSEA. The CDR3 DNA follows: TGCAGCGTTGTAAGTCGGGGCGCGTCGGGCCTGAAAAACGGCGAGCAGTACTTC. Amino acids: CSVVSRGASGLKNGEQYF.

This chain connects TRBV28 to TRBJ1-6, with D uncertain. Germline CDR1 and CDR2: MDHEN and SYDVKM. The CDR3 contains 13 residues. Trimming shortened V by 4 bases and J by 12 bases, and 13 bases separated the two germline ends. CDR3 sequence (DNA): TGTGCCAGCAGTTCGGGATATGTCCAACCCCTCCACTTT. This translates into CASSSGYVQPLHF.

The chain recombines TRBV5-1 with TRBJ2-2, with TRBD1 as a possible D gene (5 bases). The CDR3 is made up of 15 amino acids. Germline assignment: CDR1 SGHRS and CDR2 YFSETQ. V was shortened by 4 bases and J by 3 bases, with 13 bases between the two germline ends. The CDR3 region is CASSLRQQDTGELFF. CDR3 DNA sequence: TGCGCCAGCAGCCTCAGACAGCAAGACACCGGGGAGCTGTTTTTT. The entire variable domain, with the rest obtained from reference TRBV5-1 and TRBJ2-2, is as follows: KAGVTQTPRYLIKTRGQQVTLSCSPISGHRSVSWYQQTPGQGLQFLFEYFSETQRNKGNFPGRFSGRQFSNSRSEMNVSTLELGDSALYLCASSLRQQDTGELFFGEGSRLTVL.

This clonotype was observed many times. The J gene is TRBJ1-2, the V gene TRBV6-5; a weak D match, TRBD1 (5 bases). Trimming left V 8 bases short and J 0 bases short, with 16 bases between. This CDR3 has 15 amino acids. Germline loops: CDR1 MNHEY, CDR2 SVGAGI. The DNA for the CDR3 is TGTGCCAGCCGTATTTCAGAGGGGCCTAACTATGGCTACACCTTC. Protein: CASRISEGPNYGYTF.

In its sample, this clonotype was seen many times. The chain combines TRBV29-1 with TRBJ2-7, with D maybe TRBD2 (6 bases). This CDR3 region has 13 residues. Germline CDR1 SQVTM, CDR2 ANQGSEA. The germline V and J ends were trimmed by 3 bases and 0 bases, with 9 bases remaining between them. The CDR3 bases are TGCAGCGTTGACGGGGGAAGCTCCTACGAGCAGTACTTC. Its protein product is CSVDGGSSYEQYF.

This clonotype has ten or more counts. Written as DNA, the CDR3 is TGTGCCAGCAGTAACCCCGGGACAGGGTTTGGCAATCAGCCCCAGCATTTT. This gives the protein CASSNPGTGFGNQPQHF. The rearrangement links TRBV6-6 to TRBJ1-5; 9 positions match TRBD1. The V gene's germline CDR1 is MNHNY and CDR2 SVGAGI (reference sequence). This CDR3 has 17 residues. With 5 bases clipped from V and 2 bases from J, the junction kept 10 bases outside the gene matches.

This clonotype has just one count. J is TRBJ2-2 and V is TRBV7-2, with a weak D call TRBD1 (6 bases). The germline CDR1 and CDR2 sequences are SGHTA and FQGNSA. The V gene lost 3 bases and the J gene lost 5 bases, with 10 bases spanning the gap. The CDR3 contains 14 residues. The CDR3 DNA reads as TGTGCCAGCAGCTTCACAGGGTGTACCGGGGAGCTGTTTTTT. It codes for CASSFTGCTGELFF.

In its sample, this clonotype is medium-sized. The chain couples TRBV28 to TRBJ2-5; 9 positions match TRBD1. V was clipped by 6 bases and J by 0 bases; unmatched bases: 14. Germline-derived CDR1 and CDR2 are MDHEN and SYDVKM. This CDR3 contains 18 residues. This chain's CDR3 is CASRTDRGKGAYQETQYF. The CDR3 coding sequence is TGTGCCAGCAGGACAGACAGGGGGAAGGGGGCGTACCAAGAGACCCAGTACTTC. Complete variable domain (other parts from reference TRBV28 and TRBJ2-5): DVKVTQSSRYLVKRTGEKVFLECVQDMDHENMFWYRQDPGLGLRLIYFSYDVKMKEKGDIPEGYSVSREKKERFSLILESASTNQTSMYLCASRTDRGKGAYQETQYFGPGTRLLVL.

The table lists this clonotype with many counts. This chain connects TRBV12-3 or TRBV12-4 to TRBJ2-1, with 9 bases aligning to TRBD1. V lost 5 bases, J lost 2 bases, and 7 bases stayed unmatched. The CDR3 sequence is 16 residues long. CDR3 protein: CASSDTGTGTYNEQFF. In DNA, the CDR3 is TGTGCCAGCAGTGATACCGGGACAGGGACCTACAATGAGCAGTTCTTC.

This clonotype was detected a few times. V usage is TRBV15 and J usage is TRBJ2-4; TRBD2 is a possible D gene (6 bases). This CDR3 is 16 amino acids long. Germline V lookup: CDR1 LNHNV, CDR2 YYDKDF (reference sequence). Trimming stripped 2 bases from V and 7 bases from J, with 18 bases between. The CDR3 bases are TGTGCCACCAGCAGAACGGGGGTGAAGAATGGGAACATTCAGTACTTC. Its protein product is CATSRTGVKNGNIQYF.

This clonotype was observed many times. V is TRBV28 and J is TRBJ2-5; D possibly uses TRBD1 or TRBD2 (5 bases each). Germline values: CDR1 MDHEN, CDR2 SYDVKM. V was pared by 4 bases and J by 5 bases, with 14 bases between. The CDR3 loop spans 14 amino acids. CDR3 nucleotides: TGTGCCAGCAGTTATGGGGGAAATCGGGAGACCCAGTACTTC. Encoded protein: CASSYGGNRETQYF.

This clonotype was counted many times. CDR3 sequence: CASSLFVVETQYF. CDR3 nucleotides: TGTGCCAGCAGTTTATTTGTGGTGGAGACCCAGTACTTC. The chain recombines TRBV12-3 or TRBV12-4 with TRBJ2-5; D is unclear. Trimming stripped 2 bases from V and 5 bases from J, with 9 bases between. This CDR3 has 13 amino acids.